This entry describes one T cell receptor beta chain. Its antigen is not known. Relative to the germline gene, one junction end is altered; a read error may explain this. The data belong to a study of T cells after yellow fever vaccination. A single record per CDR3 protein comes from TCRdb applying MiXCR to the 5' RACE reads. The profile shows some 340,000 distinct CDR3 sequences, about 11% of them singletons. Notes on the study in general: A limited proportion of clonotypes was detected within both the CD4 and CD8 compartments. Post-booster repertoires again held most primary-vaccination clones (about 95% CD4, roughly 90% CD8).

The TCR originated in a man between 18 and 35 years old who received the YFV17D yellow fever vaccine. The sequences come from CD4+ T cells sorted from PBMCs, collected 45 days after the yellow fever booster vaccination.

The CDR3 nucleotides are TGCAGTGCTGCACACCGGGACTCCAACAATGAGCAGTTCTTC. Its translation is CSAAHRDSNNEQFF. The genes are TRBV20-1 and TRBJ2-1; D perhaps matches TRBD2 (6 bases). Looked up from germline, CDR1 is DFQATT and CDR2 is SNEGSKA (reference sequence). This CDR3 is built from 14 residues.